These T cell receptor beta chains were read from a single sample in a study of T cell responses to AZD1222 COVID-19 vaccine. Produced via immunoSEQ multiplex PCR; TCRdb's table is partial and in-frame only. The sample has about 120,000 clones; roughly 88% are singletons. Sequences were derived from peripheral blood, sampled 28 days after the second AZD1222 dose. The source of these receptors is an adult who received the AZD1222 COVID-19 vaccine. The CDR3 runs from the conserved cysteine through the conserved F or W. Each record gives: CDR3 protein, CDR3 DNA, D gene, clone size, V gene, J gene. A D gene is named only where the DNA matches it firmly. For some rows the clone size is stated as once, few or many, or as a class when expanded; others skip it.

CDR3 protein: CASSEPGSANIQYF
CDR3 DNA: TGTGCCAGCAGTGAACCAGGTAGTGCGAACATTCAGTACTTC
D gene: -
clone size: -
V gene: TRBV2
J gene: TRBJ2-4

CDR3 protein: CASRTGGTGGYTF
CDR3 DNA: TGTGCCAGCAGGACAGGGGGCACCGGTGGCTACACCTTC
D gene: TRBD1
clone size: -
V gene: TRBV28
J gene: TRBJ1-2

CDR3 protein: CASSRDTLNGYTF
CDR3 DNA: TGTGCCAGCAGCCGGGACACCCTCAATGGCTACACCTTC
D gene: -
clone size: -
V gene: TRBV16
J gene: TRBJ1-2

CDR3 protein: CASSPERDRGNEQFF
CDR3 DNA: TGTGCCAGCTCACCAGAGAGAGACAGGGGCAATGAGCAGTTCTTC
D gene: TRBD1
clone size: -
V gene: TRBV18
J gene: TRBJ2-1

CDR3 protein: CATSTAGGGNQPQHF
CDR3 DNA: TGTGCCACCAGCACAGCGGGAGGGGGCAATCAGCCCCAGCATTTT
D gene: -
clone size: -
V gene: TRBV15
J gene: TRBJ1-5

CDR3 protein: CASSFLRGEGVAEAFF
CDR3 DNA: TGCGCCAGCAGCTTTTTAAGAGGGGAGGGGGTCGCTGAAGCTTTCTTT
D gene: -
clone size: -
V gene: TRBV5-1
J gene: TRBJ1-1

CDR3 protein: CASSTRQGRAFF
CDR3 DNA: TGTGCCAGTAGTACCCGACAGGGGAGAGCTTTCTTT
D gene: TRBD1
clone size: -
V gene: TRBV19
J gene: TRBJ1-1

CDR3 protein: CASSHRTGTYTGDEQYF
CDR3 DNA: TGTGCCAGCAGCCATAGGACAGGAACCTATACCGGGGACGAGCAGTACTTC
D gene: TRBD1
clone size: -
V gene: TRBV7-9
J gene: TRBJ2-7

CDR3 protein: CASISEGWNTEAFF
CDR3 DNA: TGTGCCAGCATTTCCGAGGGATGGAACACTGAAGCTTTCTTT
D gene: -
clone size: -
V gene: TRBV6-5
J gene: TRBJ1-1

CDR3 protein: CASSSQGYEQYF
CDR3 DNA: TGTGCCAGCAGCTCCCAGGGGTACGAGCAGTACTTC
D gene: -
clone size: -
V gene: TRBV14
J gene: TRBJ2-7

CDR3 protein: CASSLRDTYEQYF
CDR3 DNA: TGTGCCAGCAGCCTAAGGGACACATACGAGCAGTACTTC
D gene: -
clone size: -
V gene: TRBV3-1/TRBV3-2
J gene: TRBJ2-7

CDR3 protein: CASSPLADYEQYF
CDR3 DNA: TGTGCCAGCTCACCGCTAGCGGACTACGAGCAGTACTTC
D gene: TRBD2
clone size: -
V gene: TRBV18
J gene: TRBJ2-7

CDR3 protein: CATSDAGTGAYNEQFF
CDR3 DNA: TGTGCCACCAGTGATGCCGGGACAGGGGCCTACAATGAGCAGTTCTTC
D gene: TRBD1
clone size: few
V gene: TRBV24-1
J gene: TRBJ2-1

CDR3 protein: CASSYRPGNTIYF
CDR3 DNA: TGTGCCAGCAGTTATCGTCCTGGAAACACCATATATTTT
D gene: -
clone size: once
V gene: TRBV6-2/TRBV6-3
J gene: TRBJ1-3

CDR3 protein: CASSGGGGDTQYF
CDR3 DNA: TGTGCCAGCAGCGGTGGGGGCGGAGATACGCAGTATTTT
D gene: -
clone size: -
V gene: TRBV5-4
J gene: TRBJ2-3

CDR3 protein: CASSQDDGTDTQYF
CDR3 DNA: TGTGCCAGCAGCCAAGATGACGGCACAGATACGCAGTATTTT
D gene: -
clone size: -
V gene: TRBV3-1/TRBV3-2
J gene: TRBJ2-3

CDR3 protein: CASSDPSTGDAAFF
CDR3 DNA: TGTGCCAGCAGTGACCCATCCACAGGGGACGCAGCTTTCTTT
D gene: TRBD1
clone size: few
V gene: TRBV6-4
J gene: TRBJ1-1

CDR3 protein: CASSLTGGWDTGELFF
CDR3 DNA: TGCGCCAGCAGCTTGACGGGGGGCTGGGACACCGGGGAGCTGTTTTTT
D gene: -
clone size: -
V gene: TRBV5-1
J gene: TRBJ2-2

CDR3 protein: CASSQPPGGPRYEQYF
CDR3 DNA: TGTGCCAGCAGCCAACCACCGGGGGGGCCGAGATACGAGCAGTACTTC
D gene: TRBD2
clone size: -
V gene: TRBV11-2
J gene: TRBJ2-7

CDR3 protein: CASSFPGAEKLFF
CDR3 DNA: TGTGCCAGCAGCTTTCCGGGGGCTGAAAAACTGTTTTTT
D gene: -
clone size: -
V gene: TRBV11-2
J gene: TRBJ1-4

CDR3 protein: CASSQDNPVTSGNHNTGELFF
CDR3 DNA: TGTGCCAGCAGCCAAGATAATCCCGTGACTAGCGGGAACCACAACACCGGGGAGCTGTTTTTT
D gene: TRBD2
clone size: -
V gene: TRBV14
J gene: TRBJ2-2

CDR3 protein: CASSYSQGYEQYF
CDR3 DNA: TGTGCCAGCAGTTACTCGCAGGGGTACGAGCAGTACTTC
D gene: -
clone size: -
V gene: TRBV6-2/TRBV6-3
J gene: TRBJ2-7

CDR3 protein: CASSLDRMIGELFF
CDR3 DNA: TGCGCCAGCAGCTTGGATCGCATGATCGGGGAGCTGTTTTTT
D gene: -
clone size: -
V gene: TRBV5-1
J gene: TRBJ2-2

CDR3 protein: CASSERGEYGYTF
CDR3 DNA: TGTGCCAGCAGTGAAAGGGGGGAGTATGGCTACACCTTC
D gene: -
clone size: -
V gene: TRBV2
J gene: TRBJ1-2

CDR3 protein: CASSLTGQLFF
CDR3 DNA: TGTGCCAGCAGTTTAACAGGGCAACTGTTTTTT
D gene: -
clone size: once
V gene: TRBV12-3/TRBV12-4
J gene: TRBJ1-4

CDR3 protein: CASSLAPTASTDTQYF
CDR3 DNA: TGTGCCAGCAGCTTGGCGCCCACGGCGAGCACAGATACGCAGTATTTT
D gene: -
clone size: -
V gene: TRBV5-8
J gene: TRBJ2-3

CDR3 protein: CASSLFRGRKLDNEQFF
CDR3 DNA: TGTGCCAGCAGTTTGTTCAGGGGAAGGAAATTAGATAATGAGCAGTTCTTC
D gene: -
clone size: -
V gene: TRBV28
J gene: TRBJ2-1